The clone carrying this TCR beta chain was counted only a few times. Its target is not known. This table comes from immunoSEQ multiplex PCR, and its TCRdb copy is limited to in-frame clones, with some not included. The sample has approximately 130,000 clones, more than 75% seen once. This specimen belongs to a study of cytomegalovirus exposure and HLA in healthy donors. Whole-study context: The same platform as the approximately 670 first-cohort repertoires was used for the 90 to 150 validation repertoires, a later analysis reported. Study findings and constraints: The authors listed 164 TCR beta chains as cytomegalovirus-associated. Reported results showed that the classifier diagnosed cytomegalovirus status with high specificity and sensitivity.

The CDR3 is 18 amino acids. Germline-derived CDR1 and CDR2 are LGHNT and FRNRAP. The V and J ends lost 3 bases and 5 bases respectively, with 25 bases between them. The chain carries TRBV12-5 and TRBJ1-2; D possibly corresponds to TRBD1 (6 bases). This clonotype was obtained from a woman aged 25-40 years in good health and CMV-seronegative. The material sequenced was PBMCs. The CDR3 loop is CASGFKRETEGVRYGYTF. CDR3 sequence (DNA): TGTGCTAGTGGTTTCAAACGAGAGACTGAGGGGGTTAGGTATGGCTACACCTTC.